The 10 T cell receptor beta chains below all came from one sample that was sequenced in a study of T cells in localized non-small cell lung cancer. TCRdb's table, derived via immunoSEQ multiplex PCR, lists solely in-frame clones and lacks some. The table lists 70,000 to 80,000 clones, approximately 90% of them singletons, with 20% to 25% in the top ten. The sample consisted of peripheral blood, taken before any cancer treatment. All receptors derive from a woman aged 35-75 years with stage I squamous cell lung carcinoma.

The chain is built from TRBV7-9 and TRBJ2-5; D is tentatively TRBD1 or TRBD2 (5 bases each). The CDR3 spans 13 residues. Trimming took 3 bases from V and 4 from J, leaving 9 bases between them. Germline values: CDR1 SEHNR, CDR2 FQNEAQ (reference sequence). The CDR3: CASSFGALETQYF. For the CDR3, the DNA is TGTGCCAGCAGCTTCGGGGCCCTAGAGACCCAGTACTTC. The entire variable domain, with the rest obtained from reference TRBV7-9 and TRBJ2-5, is as follows: DTGVSQNPRHKITKRGQNVTFRCDPISEHNRLYWYRQTLGQGPEFLTYFQNEAQLEKSRLLSDRFSAERPKGSFSTLEIQRTEQGDSAMYLCASSFGALETQYFGPGTRLLVL.

The chain recombines TRBV28 with TRBJ1-1, with D possibly matching TRBD1 (5 bases). This CDR3 has 16 amino acids. The V and J ends lost 6 bases and 4 bases respectively, with 21 bases between them. The germline V gene has CDR1 MDHEN and CDR2 SYDVKM. For the CDR3, the DNA is TGTGCCAGCAGGGGGCGGAATTTGGAACTGGGCACTGAAGCTTTCTTT. Encoded protein: CASRGRNLELGTEAFF.

This rearrangement joins TRBV7-6 to TRBJ2-1, with no clear D. This CDR3 contains 15 residues. CDR1 is SGHVS and CDR2 is FNYEAQ in the germline V gene. Trimming took 1 base from V and 6 from J, leaving 13 bases between them. CDR3 DNA sequence: TGTGCCAGCAGCTTAGAATCCAGGTGGCCCAATGAGCAGTTCTTC. This gives the protein CASSLESRWPNEQFF.

V usage is TRBV5-1 and J usage is TRBJ2-3, with D perhaps being TRBD1 or TRBD2 (6 bases each). The germline V gene has CDR1 SGHRS and CDR2 YFSETQ. This CDR3 is built from 15 residues. The V gene lost 1 base and the J gene lost 3 bases, with 12 bases spanning the gap. CDR3 coding DNA: TGCGCCAGCAGCTTGTCGGGGGCTTGGACAGATACGCAGTATTTT. This translates into CASSLSGAWTDTQYF.

V and J are TRBV7-3 and TRBJ1-1, with 10 bases fitting TRBD1. CDR1 is SGHTA, CDR2 FQGTGA, per germline. The CDR3 extends over 17 amino acids. The V gene end was trimmed by 5 bases and the J gene end by 5 bases; junction bases not matched to a gene: 14. The CDR3 DNA is TGTGCCAGCAGCCCCGGGACAGGGGCAGTCGGGGGGACTGAAGCTTTCTTT. It translates to CASSPGTGAVGGTEAFF.

The J gene is TRBJ2-7, the V gene TRBV7-8; 12 positions match TRBD2. The CDR3 covers 16 residues. V was clipped by 4 bases and J by 2 bases; unmatched bases: 6. From germline, CDR1 is SGHVS and CDR2 FQNEAQ. The CDR3 here is CASSSNRLAGAYEQYF. The DNA for the CDR3 is TGTGCCAGCAGCTCGAACAGACTAGCGGGGGCCTACGAGCAGTACTTC.

This clone was counted once. V usage is TRBV19 and J usage is TRBJ1-5, with no clear D. V lost 1 base and J 1 base, leaving 8 bases between the germline ends. This CDR3 spans 15 amino acids. Germline CDR1 reads LNHDA; CDR2 reads SQIVND (reference sequence). CDR3 bases: TGTGCCAGTAGTATAGGACGGGTAAGCAATCAGCCCCAGCATTTT. Translation: CASSIGRVSNQPQHF.

For the CDR3, the DNA is TGTGCCAGCTCGGACACCCTGAGCTCCTACAATGAGCAGTTCTTC. This translates into CASSDTLSSYNEQFF. The rearrangement uses TRBV19 and TRBJ2-1, with a tentative D call TRBD1 (5 bases). The V gene lost 9 bases and the J gene lost 0 bases, with 15 bases spanning the gap. Per the germline V gene, CDR1 is LNHDA and CDR2 is SQIVND (reference sequence). The CDR3 is 15 amino acids.

This clone showed up just once. V gene TRBV7-8 combines with J gene TRBJ2-7; no firm D call. CDR1 is SGHVS and CDR2 is FQNEAQ in the germline V gene. Trimming removed 5 bases at V and 0 bases at J, with 14 bases between. This CDR3 has 15 residues. The CDR3 loop is CASSPSAGISYEQYF. CDR3 bases: TGTGCCAGCAGCCCCTCGGCAGGCATCTCCTACGAGCAGTACTTC.

The sample holds one count of this clone. The chain employs TRBV6-1 and TRBJ1-2; D uncertain. The CDR3 loop spans 13 amino acids. V was cut by 2 bases and J by 1 base, with 5 bases left in between. Germline-derived CDR1 and CDR2 are MNHNS and SASEGT. CDR3 sequence: CASSEQSNYGYTF. The CDR3 DNA follows: TGTGCCAGCAGTGAACAGAGTAACTATGGCTACACCTTC.